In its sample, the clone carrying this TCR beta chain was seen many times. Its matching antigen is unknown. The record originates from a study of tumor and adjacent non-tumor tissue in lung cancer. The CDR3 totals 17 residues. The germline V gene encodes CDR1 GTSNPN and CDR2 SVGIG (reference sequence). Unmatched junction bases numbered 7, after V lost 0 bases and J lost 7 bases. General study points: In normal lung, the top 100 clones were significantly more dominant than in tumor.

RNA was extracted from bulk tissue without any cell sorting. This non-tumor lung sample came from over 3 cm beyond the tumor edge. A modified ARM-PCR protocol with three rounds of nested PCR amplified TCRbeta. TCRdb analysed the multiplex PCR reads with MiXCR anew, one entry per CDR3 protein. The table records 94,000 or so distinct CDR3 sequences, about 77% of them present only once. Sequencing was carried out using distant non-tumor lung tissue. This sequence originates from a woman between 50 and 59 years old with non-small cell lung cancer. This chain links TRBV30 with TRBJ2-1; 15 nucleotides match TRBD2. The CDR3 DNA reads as TGTGCCTGGAGTGTTTTCGGGACTAGCGGGAGGCCTAATGAGCAGTTCTTC. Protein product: CAWSVFGTSGRPNEQFF.